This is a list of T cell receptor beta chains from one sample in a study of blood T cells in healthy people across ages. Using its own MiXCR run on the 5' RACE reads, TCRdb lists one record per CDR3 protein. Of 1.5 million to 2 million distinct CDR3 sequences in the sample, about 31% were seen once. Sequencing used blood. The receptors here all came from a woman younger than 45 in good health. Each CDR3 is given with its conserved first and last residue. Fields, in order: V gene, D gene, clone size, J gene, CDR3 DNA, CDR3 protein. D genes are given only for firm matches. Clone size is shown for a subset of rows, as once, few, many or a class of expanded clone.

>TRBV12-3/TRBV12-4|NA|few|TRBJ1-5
TGTGCCAGCAGTTTTGGGGGGGGGCCACAGCCCCAGCATTTT
CASSFGGGPQPQHF
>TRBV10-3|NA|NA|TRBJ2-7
TGTGCCATCAGTGAGGTAAAGGGGTGGTCCGAGCAGTACTTC
CAISEVKGWSEQYF
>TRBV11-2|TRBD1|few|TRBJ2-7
TGTGCCAGCAGCTTACCGGGACAGATGAGCTACGAGCAGTACTTC
CASSLPGQMSYEQYF
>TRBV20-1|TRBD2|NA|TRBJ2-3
TGCAGTGCTGGGGGACTAGCGGACCTTAGCACAGATACGCAGTATTTT
CSAGGLADLSTDTQYF
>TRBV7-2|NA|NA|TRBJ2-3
TGTGCCAGCAGCCAAGATTGGGTACCCTCAGATACGCAGTATTTT
CASSQDWVPSDTQYF
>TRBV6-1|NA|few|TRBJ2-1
TGTGCCAGCAGTCAAGCAGGGGCGGGCTACAATGAGCAGTTCTTC
CASSQAGAGYNEQFF
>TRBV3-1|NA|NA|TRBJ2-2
TGTGCCAGCAGCCAAGAGATTGTCGGGGAGCTGTTTTTT
CASSQEIVGELFF
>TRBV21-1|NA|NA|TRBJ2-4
TGTGCCAGCAGCAAAGCTTCCGATCCGCGTAGCGGGGTTATAAGGAACATTCAGTACTTC
CASSKASDPRSGVIRNIQYF
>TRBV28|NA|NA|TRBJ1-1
TGTGCCAGCAGTCCCGGGACGGTTTCTGAAGCTTTCTTT
CASSPGTVSEAFF
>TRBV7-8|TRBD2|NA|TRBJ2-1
TGTGCCAGCAGCTCGGCCGTTCTAGCGGACTACAATGAGCAGTTCTTC
CASSSAVLADYNEQFF
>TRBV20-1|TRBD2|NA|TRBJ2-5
TGCAGTGCTAGAGATGTTACGGGCGGAGCGGGGGGAAGGGAGACCCAGTACTTC
CSARDVTGGAGGRETQYF
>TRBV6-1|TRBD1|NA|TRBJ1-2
TGTGCCAGCAGTGGGACTCAACAGGGGCCCTACACCTTC
CASSGTQQGPYTF
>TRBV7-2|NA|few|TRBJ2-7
TGTGCCAGCAGCGGGCAGAACTCCTACGAGCAGTACTTC
CASSGQNSYEQYF
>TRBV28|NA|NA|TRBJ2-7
TGTGCCACCATGGGGAAATACTACGAGCAGTACTTC
CATMGKYYEQYF
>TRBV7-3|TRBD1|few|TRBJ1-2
TGTGCCAGCAGCTTAACGTCGACAGGGAACTATGGCTACACCTTC
CASSLTSTGNYGYTF
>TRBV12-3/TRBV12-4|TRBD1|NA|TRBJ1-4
TGTGCCAGCAGGGAACAGGGGGCGCGTGAAAAACTGTTTTTT
CASREQGAREKLFF
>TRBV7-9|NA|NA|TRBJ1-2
TGTGCCAGCAGCTTAGACCCCCTAGTTCGTGCTGGCTACACCTTC
CASSLDPLVRAGYTF
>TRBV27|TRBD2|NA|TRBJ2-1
TGTGCCAGCAGGGCTGCTAGCGGGCGAGCGGCTAATGAGCAGTTTTTC
CASRAASGRAANEQFF
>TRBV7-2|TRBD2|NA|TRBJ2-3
TGTGCCAGCAGCTTCCGGCGGGGGGGCGTAGATACGCAGTATTTT
CASSFRRGGVDTQYF
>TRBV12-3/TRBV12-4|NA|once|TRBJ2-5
TGTGCCACTATGCATCGGGCGGCAGAGGCCCAGTACTTC
CATMHRAAEAQYF
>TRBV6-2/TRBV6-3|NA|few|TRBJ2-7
TGTGCCAGCAGTGTAACGCAATGGGACCCAAAATACGAGCAGTACTTC
CASSVTQWDPKYEQYF
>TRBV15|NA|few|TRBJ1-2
TGTGCCACCAGCAGAGATGGGCAGTATGGCTACACCTTC
CATSRDGQYGYTF
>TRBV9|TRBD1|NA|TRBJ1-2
TGTGCCAGCAGCGGAGGTGGAGGGGGCCGGGGCTACACCTTC
CASSGGGGGRGYTF
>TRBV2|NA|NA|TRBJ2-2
TGTGCCAGCAGACTAGGGGGAGGGGAGCTGTTTTTT
CASRLGGGELFF
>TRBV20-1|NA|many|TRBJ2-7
TGCAGTGCTAACAGATACCGGGACTCCCCTTACGAGCAGTACTTC
CSANRYRDSPYEQYF
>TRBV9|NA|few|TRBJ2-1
TGTGCCAGCAGCGTAGGTCAGGGGAATAGTGAGCAGTTCTTC
CASSVGQGNSEQFF
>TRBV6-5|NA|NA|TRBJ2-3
TGTGCCATCCCCCCAGGGTATAGTAGCACAGATACGCAGTATTTT
CAIPPGYSSTDTQYF
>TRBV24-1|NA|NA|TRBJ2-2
TGTGCCACCAGCAACACCGGGGAGCGGTTTTTT
CATSNTGERFF
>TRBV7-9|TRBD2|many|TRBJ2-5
TGTGCCAGCAGAGAGGCCGGGGGGGCCGGTGAGACCCAGTACTTC
CASREAGGAGETQYF
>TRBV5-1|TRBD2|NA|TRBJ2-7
TGCGCCAGCAGCCGGACTAGCGGTGCCCAGAAGGGAGAGCAGTACTTC
CASSRTSGAQKGEQYF
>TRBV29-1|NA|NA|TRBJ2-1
TGCAGCGTTGTGGGGAAACGGGGTGAGCAGTTCTTC
CSVVGKRGEQFF
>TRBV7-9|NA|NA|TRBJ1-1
TGTGCCAGCAGCTACATGACGGGGAACACTGAAGCTTTCTTT
CASSYMTGNTEAFF
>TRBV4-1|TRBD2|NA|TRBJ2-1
TGCGCCAGTAGCTCTATGGCGGGACTAGCGGATACGAATGAGCAGTTCTTC
CASSSMAGLADTNEQFF
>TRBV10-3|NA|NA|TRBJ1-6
TGTGCCATCAGTGCTTTCGACAGTGTCAATTCACCCCTCCACTTT
CAISAFDSVNSPLHF
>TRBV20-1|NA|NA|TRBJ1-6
TGCAGTGCTAGAGATCGTAACAGTCCAACTATATATAATTCACCCCTCCACTTT
CSARDRNSPTIYNSPLHF
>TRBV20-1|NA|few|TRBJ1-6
TGCAGTGCTAGAGAGGACCAAGCTTATAGTTCACCCCTCCACTTT
CSAREDQAYSSPLHF
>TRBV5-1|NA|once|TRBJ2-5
TGCGCCAGCAGCCTAGGACAGACCCAAGTGACCCAGTACTTC
CASSLGQTQVTQYF
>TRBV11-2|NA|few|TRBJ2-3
TGTGCCAGCAGCTTAGAGGATCCACACGATACGCAGTATTTT
CASSLEDPHDTQYF
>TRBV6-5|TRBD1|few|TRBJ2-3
TGTGCCAGCAGGCCCGGGACAGGGGCGGCAGATACGCAGTATTTT
CASRPGTGAADTQYF
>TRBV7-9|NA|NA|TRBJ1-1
TGTGCCAACAGCTTAGTGGAAGGGCTCACTGAAGCTTTCTTT
CANSLVEGLTEAFF
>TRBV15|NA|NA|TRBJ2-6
TGTGCCACCAGCATCCGGGCTACGAGCTCTGGGGCCAACGTCCTGACTTTC
CATSIRATSSGANVLTF
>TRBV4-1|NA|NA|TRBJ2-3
TGCGCCAGCAGCCAAGATGAGGGGAGCACAGATACGCAGTATTTT
CASSQDEGSTDTQYF
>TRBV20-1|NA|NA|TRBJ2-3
TGCAGTGCTAGAGCGGGGAGCACAGATACGCAGTATTTT
CSARAGSTDTQYF
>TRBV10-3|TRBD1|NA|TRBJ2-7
TGTGCCATCAGTGGAGACCCCGGGACAGGGGTTGTCTTTAGGTACTTC
CAISGDPGTGVVFRYF
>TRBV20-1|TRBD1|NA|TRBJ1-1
TGCAGTACTAGAGATAGCCAGGGGGACACTGAAGCTTTCTTT
CSTRDSQGDTEAFF
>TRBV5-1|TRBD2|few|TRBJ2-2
TGCGCCAGCACCCAAACTAGCGGGGTACCCGGGGAGCTGTTTTTT
CASTQTSGVPGELFF
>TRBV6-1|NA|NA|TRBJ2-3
TGTGCCAGCACACGACAGGCTGCGGGCACAGATACGCAGTATTTT
CASTRQAAGTDTQYF
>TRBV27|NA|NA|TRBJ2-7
TGTGCCAGCAGTTTATCAGGAGAAGGGCGGGGCGAGCAGTACTTC
CASSLSGEGRGEQYF
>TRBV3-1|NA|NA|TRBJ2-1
TGTGCCAGCAGCCATGATCTGGAGACGCTCCACTACAATGAGCAGTTCTTC
CASSHDLETLHYNEQFF
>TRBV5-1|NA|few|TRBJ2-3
TGCGCCAGCAGCGTCCTACAAACTAGCACAGATACGCAGTATTTT
CASSVLQTSTDTQYF
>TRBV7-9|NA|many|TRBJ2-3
TGTGCCAGCAGCTTAACGAGGGGGGATACGCAGTATTTT
CASSLTRGDTQYF